This TCR beta chain was identified in a study of CD8 T cells in ankylosing spondylitis. The V end was cut by 0 bases, the J end by 0 bases, with 13 bases between. This CDR3 has 16 residues. Germline V gives CDR1 SQVTM, CDR2 ANQGSEA. A single record per CDR3 protein comes from TCRdb applying MiXCR to the 5' RACE reads. Here the sample spans about 400,000 distinct CDR3 sequences, 20% to 25% being singletons. This clonotype was seen more than once but under ten times. This TCR derives from a male donor with ankylosing spondylitis or in good health (not recorded which). The chain uses TRBV29-1 and TRBJ2-3; D unresolved. Sequencing used blood, either unsorted or a sorted T cell fraction (not recorded which). DNA for the CDR3: TGCAGCGTTGAAGATCTGAGTGGCACTAGCACAGATACGCAGTATTTT. This sequence encodes CSVEDLSGTSTDTQYF.